The clone carrying this T cell receptor (beta chain) was counted only a few times. Its antigen is undetermined. These data are taken from a study of regulatory T cells in long-lasting Graves disease. Findings and limits, study-wide: Patients with persistent disease shared around 2,700 public clonotypes, outpacing the 966 shared by new patients.

Relying on iRepertoire HTBI primers and Arm-PCR of CDR3 regions, the team built TCR beta libraries. TCRdb processed the multiplex PCR reads anew with MiXCR; each CDR3 protein has one entry. The sample records under 800,000 distinct CDR3 sequences, 16% being singletons. Stated time point: newly diagnosed GD, antithyroid drugs for less than 3 months. Scientists built the TCR library using RNA that was extracted from PBMCs. The germline V gene has CDR1 DFQATT and CDR2 SNEGSKA (reference sequence). The CDR3 loop spans 14 amino acids. V shed 3 bases, J shed 5 bases, and the junction held 6 bases outside the gene matches. This same sample was also taken into another study, of T cells in Graves' hyperthyroidism and ophthalmopathy.

The chain is built from TRBV20-1 and TRBJ2-3; 9 bases match TRBD2. The TCR originated in a woman aged 25-40 years with Graves disease. Sequences were derived from peripheral blood mononuclear cells (PBMCs), sampled at new diagnosis, from a patient treated with antithyroid drugs. CDR3 region: CSASAGGPIDTQYF. DNA for the CDR3: TGCAGTGCTAGTGCGGGAGGGCCGATAGATACGCAGTATTTT.